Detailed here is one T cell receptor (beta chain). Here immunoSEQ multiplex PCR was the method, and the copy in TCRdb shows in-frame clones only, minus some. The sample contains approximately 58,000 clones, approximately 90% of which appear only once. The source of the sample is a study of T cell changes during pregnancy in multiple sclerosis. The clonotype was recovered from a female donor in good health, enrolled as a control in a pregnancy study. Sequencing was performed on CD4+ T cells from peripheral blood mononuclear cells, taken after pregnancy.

CDR3 in DNA: TGTGCCAGCAGTGAAGAGACAGGGGCTGTCTCCTACGAGCAGTACTTC. Protein sequence: CASSEETGAVSYEQYF. The rearrangement uses TRBV6-1 and TRBJ2-7; 8 nucleotides align to TRBD1. The J segment lost 0 bases and the V segment lost 1 base, leaving 5 bases of the junction unmatched. The germline gives CDR1 MNHNS, CDR2 SASEGT. This CDR3 contains 16 residues.